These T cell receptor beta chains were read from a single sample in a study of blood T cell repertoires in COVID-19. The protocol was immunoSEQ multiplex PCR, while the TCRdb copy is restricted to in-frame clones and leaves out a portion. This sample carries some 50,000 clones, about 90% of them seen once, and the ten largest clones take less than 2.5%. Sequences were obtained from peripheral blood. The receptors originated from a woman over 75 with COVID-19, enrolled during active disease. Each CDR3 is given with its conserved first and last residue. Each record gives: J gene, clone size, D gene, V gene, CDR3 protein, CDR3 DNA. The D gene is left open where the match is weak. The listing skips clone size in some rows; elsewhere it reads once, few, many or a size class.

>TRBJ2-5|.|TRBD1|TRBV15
CATSRERTGGIETQYF
TGTGCCACCAGCAGAGAGCGGACAGGGGGCATCGAGACCCAGTACTTC
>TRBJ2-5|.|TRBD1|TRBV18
CASSPKTGGQETQYF
TGTGCCAGCTCACCGAAGACAGGGGGTCAAGAGACCCAGTACTTC
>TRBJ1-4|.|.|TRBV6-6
CASRGGEKLFF
TGTGCCAGCAGAGGAGGTGAAAAACTGTTTTTT
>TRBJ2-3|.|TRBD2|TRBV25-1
CASSESREGRTDTQYF
TGTGCCAGCAGTGAATCCCGGGAGGGCCGGACAGATACGCAGTATTTT
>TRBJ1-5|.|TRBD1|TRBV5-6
CASRYRGRPGQPQHF
TGTGCCAGCAGATACAGGGGGCGCCCCGGGCAGCCCCAGCATTTT
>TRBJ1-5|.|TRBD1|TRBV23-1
CASSYRDRVNQPQHF
TGCGCCAGCAGTTACAGGGACAGGGTCAATCAGCCCCAGCATTTT
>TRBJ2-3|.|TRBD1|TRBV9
CASSVGVSPGQVTDTQYF
TGTGCCAGCAGCGTAGGGGTTTCACCGGGACAGGTCACAGATACGCAGTATTTT
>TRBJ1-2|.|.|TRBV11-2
CASSLDQLRGYTF
TGTGCCAGCAGCTTAGACCAATTGCGTGGCTACACCTTC
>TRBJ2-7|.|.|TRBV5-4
CASSYQGRHEQYF
TGTGCCAGCAGCTACCAGGGGCGGCACGAGCAGTACTTC
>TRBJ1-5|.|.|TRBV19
CASRPGGQPQHF
TGTGCCAGTCGCCCGGGCGGGCAGCCCCAGCATTTT
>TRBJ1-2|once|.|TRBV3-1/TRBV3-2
CASSRRGGPSNYGYTF
TGTGCCAGCAGCCGCCGCGGGGGCCCCTCTAACTATGGCTACACCTTC
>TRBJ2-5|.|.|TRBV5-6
CASSLLFREETQYF
TGTGCCAGCAGCCTCCTTTTCCGGGAAGAGACCCAGTACTTC
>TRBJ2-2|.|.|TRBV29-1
CSVEVTRSPGELFF
TGCAGCGTTGAAGTGACGCGGAGCCCCGGGGAGCTGTTTTTT
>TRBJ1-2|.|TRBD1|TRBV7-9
CASSEKGDRGDVFRGYTF
TGTGCCAGCAGCGAAAAAGGGGACAGGGGGGACGTATTTCGTGGCTACACCTTC
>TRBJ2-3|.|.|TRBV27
CASSSTRTDTQYF
TGTGCCAGCAGCTCTACCCGCACAGATACGCAGTATTTT
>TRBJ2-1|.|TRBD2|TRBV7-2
CASSLVSSGGYNEQFF
TGTGCCAGCAGCTTAGTGTCTAGCGGGGGCTACAATGAGCAGTTCTTC
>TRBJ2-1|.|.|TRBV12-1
CASSWGQGSSYNEQFF
.
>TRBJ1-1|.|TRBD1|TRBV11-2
CASSLQGTEAFF
TGTGCCAGCAGTCTACAGGGGACCGAAGCTTTCTTT
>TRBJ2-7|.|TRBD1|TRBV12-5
CASGLGGQGNEQYF
TGTGCTAGTGGTTTGGGGGGACAGGGCAACGAGCAGTACTTC
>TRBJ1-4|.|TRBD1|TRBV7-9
CASSSQRTGLEKLFF
TGTGCCAGCAGCTCGCAAAGGACAGGCCTTGAAAAACTGTTTTTT
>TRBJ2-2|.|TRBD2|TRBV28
CASSPRVGAAGGRAGELFF
TGTGCCAGCAGCCCTAGGGTTGGGGCGGCGGGGGGACGAGCCGGGGAGCTGTTTTTT
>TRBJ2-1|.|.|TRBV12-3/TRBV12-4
CASSFIRVGEQFF
TGTGCCAGCAGTTTTATACGGGTGGGTGAGCAGTTCTTC
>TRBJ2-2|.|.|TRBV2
CASRGRTANTGELFF
TGTGCCAGCAGAGGTAGGACAGCGAACACCGGGGAGCTGTTTTTT
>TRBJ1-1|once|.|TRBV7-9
CASSFAANTEAFF
TGTGCCAGCAGCTTTGCGGCCAACACTGAAGCTTTCTTT
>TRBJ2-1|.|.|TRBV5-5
CASSQRLGDSEQFF
TGTGCCAGCAGCCAAAGACTAGGTGATAGTGAGCAGTTCTTC
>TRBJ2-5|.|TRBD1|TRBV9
CASSVGQGVSPETQYF
TGTGCCAGCAGCGTAGGGCAGGGGGTGTCCCCAGAGACCCAGTACTTC
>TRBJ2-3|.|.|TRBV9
CASSPPPLLHTQYF
TGTGCCAGCAGCCCCCCACCTCTACTTCATACGCAGTATTTT
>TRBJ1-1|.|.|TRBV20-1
CSASSRTANTEAFF
TGCAGTGCTAGTTCGAGGACAGCGAACACTGAAGCTTTCTTT
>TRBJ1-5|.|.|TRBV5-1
CASSLGGRWPQHF
TGCGCCAGCAGCTTGGGAGGGCGATGGCCCCAGCATTTT
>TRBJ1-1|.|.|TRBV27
CASSRQRGLNTEAFF
TGTGCCAGCAGCCGCCAGCGGGGCTTGAACACTGAAGCTTTCTTT
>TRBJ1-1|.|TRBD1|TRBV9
CASSATGGPAEAFF
TGTGCCAGCAGCGCGACAGGGGGTCCCGCTGAAGCTTTCTTT